The rows below give T cell receptor beta chains drawn from one sample of a study of T cell changes during pregnancy in multiple sclerosis. The assay was immunoSEQ multiplex PCR, and TCRdb's table has in-frame clones only and misses some. Among around 49,000 clones, nearly 90% were seen once, and the ten largest hold under 6.5%. The sequencing used peripheral blood, collected after pregnancy. Receptor source: a female donor in good health, enrolled as a control in a pregnancy study. The CDR3 runs from the conserved cysteine through the conserved F or W. Fields, in order: J gene, clone size, D gene, V gene, CDR3 protein, CDR3 DNA. D genes are given only for firm matches. Expanded clones get a size class; other rows say once, few or many, or leave the size out.

>TRBJ1-3|once|NA|TRBV5-4
CASSFGGPTRSSGNTIYF
TGTGCCAGCAGCTTTGGAGGGCCCACTCGGTCCTCTGGAAACACCATATATTTT
>TRBJ1-3|NA|TRBD1|TRBV7-8
CASSFDRGTGNTIYF
TGTGCCAGCAGCTTTGACAGGGGAACTGGAAACACCATATATTTT
>TRBJ1-5|NA|NA|TRBV19
CASTKQVTRQPQHF
TGTGCCAGTACCAAACAGGTCACGAGGCAGCCCCAGCATTTT
>TRBJ2-7|NA|NA|TRBV27
CASLKGGGRDYEQYF
TGTGCCAGCCTCAAAGGAGGGGGGAGGGACTACGAGCAGTACTTC
>TRBJ2-3|NA|TRBD1|TRBV6-4
CASSAGGAPTDTQYF
TGTGCCAGCAGTGCAGGGGGCGCCCCCACAGATACGCAGTATTTT
>TRBJ1-2|NA|TRBD1|TRBV6-1
CASSRDSNYGYTF
TGTGCCAGCAGTCGGGACAGCAACTATGGCTACACCTTC
>TRBJ2-7|NA|TRBD2|TRBV9
CASSVVTGGYYEQYF
TGTGCCAGCAGCGTAGTAACGGGAGGCTACTACGAGCAGTACTTC
>TRBJ2-3|NA|TRBD1|TRBV6-1
CASRQGASTDTQYF
TGTGCCAGCAGACAGGGGGCGAGCACAGATACGCAGTATTTT
>TRBJ2-5|NA|TRBD2|TRBV11-2
CASSLAGGTSQETQYF
TGTGCCAGCAGCTTAGCGGGCGGGACTAGTCAAGAGACCCAGTACTTC
>TRBJ2-7|NA|TRBD1|TRBV6-1
CASRNQQGAFYEQYF
TGTGCCAGCAGGAATCAACAGGGGGCATTCTACGAGCAGTACTTC
>TRBJ2-5|NA|NA|TRBV6-5
CASSNRAYQETQYF
TGTGCCAGCAGCAACAGGGCGTACCAAGAGACCCAATACTTC
>TRBJ2-1|NA|TRBD2|TRBV9
CASSVAGGGLSNEQFF
TGTGCCAGCAGCGTAGCCGGGGGGGGCCTCTCGAATGAGCAGTTCTTC
>TRBJ2-7|NA|NA|TRBV30
CAWSVQSEQYF
TGTGCCTGGAGTGTACAATCCGAGCAGTACTTC
>TRBJ2-2|NA|TRBD2|TRBV6-4
CASSGGTSGSTTGELFF
TGTGCCAGCAGTGGCGGGACTAGCGGGAGTACCACCGGGGAGCTGTTTTTT
>TRBJ2-1|NA|TRBD2|TRBV4-2
CASSRGEGLAGSPSYNEQFF
TGTGCCAGCAGCCGGGGAGAGGGACTAGCGGGAAGCCCCTCCTACAATGAGCAGTTCTTC
>TRBJ1-6|NA|NA|TRBV6-1
CASIRTGSPLHF
TGTGCCAGCATCAGGACTGGATCACCCCTCCACTTT
>TRBJ2-7|NA|TRBD2|TRBV4-3
CASSRARTSGPYEQYF
TGCGCCAGCAGCCGAGCACGGACTAGCGGTCCCTACGAGCAGTACTTC
>TRBJ2-7|NA|NA|TRBV4-1
CASSQEEGGGSYEQYF
TGCGCCAGCAGCCAAGAGGAAGGGGGGGGGTCCTACGAGCAGTACTTC
>TRBJ1-2|NA|TRBD1|TRBV15
CATSRDKGTGGEYGYTF
TGTGCCACCAGCAGAGATAAAGGGACAGGGGGTGAATATGGCTACACCTTC
>TRBJ2-7|NA|NA|TRBV10-3
CAISGQGSNEQYF
TGTGCCATCAGTGGCCAGGGGAGCAACGAGCAGTACTTC
>TRBJ2-7|NA|NA|TRBV29-1
CSARVANEQYF
TGCAGCGCCAGGGTCGCAAACGAGCAGTACTTC
>TRBJ2-3|NA|NA|TRBV28
CASSSSGDTQYF
TGTGCCAGCAGTAGTAGCGGTGATACGCAGTATTTT
>TRBJ1-4|NA|NA|TRBV29-1
CSAQRRFNEKLFF
TGCAGCGCCCAGCGCCGATTTAATGAAAAACTGTTTTTT
>TRBJ1-2|NA|TRBD1|TRBV5-6
CASRGQGKTWGYTF
TGTGCCAGCAGAGGACAGGGGAAAACGTGGGGCTACACCTTC
>TRBJ2-1|NA|NA|TRBV5-6
CASSLVASANEQFF
TGTGCCAGCAGCTTGGTAGCCTCGGCCAATGAGCAGTTCTTC
>TRBJ1-1|NA|TRBD1|TRBV11-1
CASSIDRGLATEAFF
TGTGCCAGCAGTATAGACAGGGGGCTGGCAACTGAAGCTTTCTTT
>TRBJ1-3|NA|NA|TRBV11-1
CASSLDATSGNTIYF
TGTGCCAGCAGCTTAGACGCTACCTCTGGAAACACCATATATTTT
>TRBJ1-2|NA|NA|TRBV30
CAWRAGREGGYTF
TGTGCCTGGAGAGCGGGCAGGGAAGGGGGCTACACCTTC
>TRBJ2-7|NA|TRBD1|TRBV6-5
CASSLMTGPYEQYF
TGTGCCAGCAGCCTTATGACAGGGCCCTACGAGCAGTACTTC
>TRBJ1-1|NA|NA|TRBV5-1
CASTRDTEAFF
TGCGCCAGCACCCGGGACACTGAAGCTTTCTTT
>TRBJ1-1|NA|NA|TRBV27
CASSPPAGKYTEAFF
TGTGCCAGCAGTCCCCCGGCAGGGAAGTACACTGAAGCTTTCTTT
>TRBJ1-1|NA|TRBD1|TRBV7-3
CASSSADRGTEAFF
TGTGCCAGCAGCTCAGCCGACAGGGGCACTGAAGCTTTCTTT
>TRBJ2-4|NA|NA|TRBV18
CASSPGRTKNIQYF
TGTGCCAGCTCACCGGGCAGAACCAAAAACATTCAGTACTTC
>TRBJ2-7|NA|TRBD1|TRBV6-5
CASRLPSGGSYEQYF
TGTGCCAGCAGACTTCCTTCAGGGGGCTCCTACGAGCAGTACTTC
>TRBJ2-7|NA|NA|TRBV4-3
CASSQDLGGGREQYF
TGCGCCAGCAGCCAAGATCTGGGGGGGGGCCGCGAGCAGTACTTC
>TRBJ2-1|NA|TRBD1|TRBV5-1
CASSPTGGGVDEQFF
TGCGCCAGCAGCCCCACAGGGGGAGGTGTCGATGAGCAGTTCTTC
>TRBJ2-3|few|NA|TRBV6-4
CASSDSSVGATDTQYF
TGTGCCAGCAGTGACTCCTCGGTAGGGGCCACAGATACGCAGTATTTT
>TRBJ2-3|NA|NA|TRBV5-1
CASSLPTGTDTQYF
TGCGCCAGCAGTTTGCCTACCGGCACAGATACGCAGTATTTT
>TRBJ2-1|NA|NA|TRBV4-2
CASSRWDTGEANYNEQFF
TGTGCCAGCAGTAGGTGGGACACGGGTGAAGCTAACTACAATGAGCAGTTCTTC
>TRBJ2-2|once|TRBD1|TRBV13
CASSLEGGPSGELFF
TGTGCCAGCAGCTTAGAAGGGGGCCCGTCCGGGGAGCTGTTTTTT
>TRBJ2-7|NA|TRBD1|TRBV2
CASMDRGLEDEQYF
TGTGCCAGCATGGACAGGGGGCTTGAGGATGAGCAGTACTTC
>TRBJ2-3|NA|NA|TRBV7-3
CASSPTGISTDTQYF
TGTGCCAGCAGCCCAACAGGGATCAGCACAGATACGCAGTATTTT
>TRBJ1-4|NA|NA|TRBV9
CASSVAGEVNATNEKLFF
TGTGCCAGCAGCGTAGCCGGAGAAGTGAATGCAACTAATGAAAAACTGTTTTTT
>TRBJ2-5|NA|TRBD2|TRBV10-3
CAISGPGPSGTQETQYF
TGTGCCATCAGTGGGCCGGGGCCTAGCGGGACACAAGAGACCCAGTACTTC
>TRBJ2-7|NA|NA|TRBV5-1
CASSLADEQYF
TGCGCCAGCAGCTTGGCCGACGAGCAGTACTTC
>TRBJ1-1|NA|NA|TRBV25-1
CASSALPTGTEAFF
TGTGCCAGCAGTGCCTTACCAACGGGGACTGAAGCTTTCTTT
>TRBJ1-5|NA|NA|TRBV5-1
CASSPTGGYNQPQHF
TGCGCCAGCAGCCCTACTGGGGGGTACAATCAGCCCCAGCATTTT